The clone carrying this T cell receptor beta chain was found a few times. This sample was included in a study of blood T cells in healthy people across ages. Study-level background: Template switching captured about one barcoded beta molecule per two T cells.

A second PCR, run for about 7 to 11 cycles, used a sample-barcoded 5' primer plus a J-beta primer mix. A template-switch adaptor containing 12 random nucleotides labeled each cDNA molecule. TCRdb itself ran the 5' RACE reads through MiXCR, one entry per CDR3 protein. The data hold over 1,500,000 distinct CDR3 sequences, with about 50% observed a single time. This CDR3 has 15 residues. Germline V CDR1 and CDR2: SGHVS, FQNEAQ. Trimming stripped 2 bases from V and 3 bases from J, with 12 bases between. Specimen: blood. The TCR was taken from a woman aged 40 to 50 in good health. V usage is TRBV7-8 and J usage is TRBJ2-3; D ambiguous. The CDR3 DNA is TGTGCCAGCAGCTTATCTCCTAGTATGACAGATACGCAGTATTTT. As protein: CASSLSPSMTDTQYF. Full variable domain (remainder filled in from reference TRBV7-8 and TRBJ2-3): GAGVSQSPRYKVAKRGQDVALRCDPISGHVSLFWYQQALGQGPEFLTYFQNEAQLDKSGLPSDRFFAERPEGSVSTLKIQRTQQEDSAVYLCASSLSPSMTDTQYFGPGTRLTVL.